This T cell receptor beta chain was profiled in a study of early T cells in non-severe SARS-CoV-2 infection. The library protocol tagged individual cDNA molecules with unique molecular identifiers. TCRdb processed the 5' RACE reads anew with MiXCR; each CDR3 protein has one entry. Here the sample spans about 67,000 distinct CDR3 sequences, around a tenth being singletons. In this sample, this clonotype turned up many times. The target antigen is unknown. Regarding the study as a whole: Database matching using VDJdb favored anti-spike CD8 responses, with private and CD4 specificities left missing.

This receptor was identified in an adult who was a healthcare worker with PCR-confirmed SARS-CoV-2 infection or an uninfected control (not recorded which). Sequencing was performed on whole blood.

DNA for the CDR3: TGTGCCAGCAGCGCCGGACTTAACCCCTTTTCTGGGGCCAACGTCCTGACTTTC. Encoded protein: CASSAGLNPFSGANVLTF. The V gene is TRBV9, the J gene TRBJ2-6; D is perhaps TRBD2 (5 bases). The CDR3 is 18 amino acids. Germline lookup yields CDR1 SGDLS and CDR2 YYNGEE. V lost 3 bases and J 1 base, leaving 17 bases between the germline ends.